These 21 T cell receptor beta chains were sequenced from one sample in a study of T cell changes during pregnancy in multiple sclerosis. Profiled with immunoSEQ multiplex PCR; TCRdb holds only in-frame clones, not every one. The table has roughly 48,000 clones, 88% seen once. The sequences come from CD4+ T cells from peripheral blood mononuclear cells, collected in the second trimester of pregnancy. Receptors were obtained from a female donor with multiple sclerosis, enrolled in a pregnancy study.

V gene TRBV28 combines with J gene TRBJ1-2; 7 positions agree with TRBD1. Trimming removed 6 bases from V and 3 bases from J; junction bases left unmatched: 7. The germline CDR1 and CDR2 sequences are MDHEN and SYDVKM. The CDR3 is 14 residues long. CDR3 bases: TGTGCCAGCAGGAAAGCTGGACAGGACTATGGCTACACCTTC. Translation: CASRKAGQDYGYTF.

This clone was found a few times. The chain combines TRBV6-1 with TRBJ1-2; 8 nucleotides align to TRBD1. The CDR3 covers 13 residues. The V gene's germline CDR1 is MNHNS and CDR2 SASEGT. V lost 5 bases, J lost 3 bases, and 2 bases stayed unmatched. The CDR3 DNA is TGTGCCAGCAGTCCGGACAGGGACTATGGCTACACCTTC. Translating gives CASSPDRDYGYTF.

As for this clone: Other DNA sequences from this sample encode an identical CDR3 as well. The chain employs TRBV6-5 and TRBJ1-1; D not certain. The CDR3 runs 13 residues. CDR1 and CDR2 (germline): MNHEY, SVGAGI. The V end was cut by 4 bases, the J end by 3 bases, with 9 bases between. Written as DNA, the CDR3 is TGTGCCAGCAGTTTTTTCCGGGACACTGAAGCTTTCTTT. Protein: CASSFFRDTEAFF.

The chain recombines TRBV5-6 with TRBJ2-1; 10 bases align to TRBD2. V trimming: 5 bases; J trimming: 4 bases; junction bases outside the gene matches: 9. CDR3 length equals 16 residues. Germline V gene sequence: CDR1 SGHDT, CDR2 YYEEEE. CDR3 region: CASSTTGTSVYNEQFF. The DNA for the CDR3 is TGTGCCAGCAGTACCACCGGGACTAGCGTATACAATGAGCAGTTCTTC.

The chain links TRBV6-5 to TRBJ1-1, with TRBD1 matching over 8 bases. The CDR3 runs to 14 residues. In germline, CDR1 is MNHEY, CDR2 SVGAGI. After removal of 5 bases from V and 4 bases from J, the junction contained 6 bases not matched to a gene. In nucleotides, the CDR3 is TGTGCCAGCAGTATTTCCAGGGGGCGCACTGAAGCTTTCTTT. This codes for CASSISRGRTEAFF.

This clone appeared a single time. Written as DNA, the CDR3 is TGTGCCAGCAGTATACCTAGCGGGAGTCGAACCGGGGAGCTGTTTTTT. Protein: CASSIPSGSRTGELFF. V is TRBV7-2 and J is TRBJ2-2, with 10 bases aligning to TRBD2. This CDR3 has 16 residues. The ends lost 6 bases at V and 5 bases at J; junction bases unmatched: 9. Germline values: CDR1 SGHTA, CDR2 FQGNSA.

This chain connects TRBV10-3 to TRBJ2-7; TRBD1 aligns across 7 bases. CDR1 ENHRY and CDR2 SYGVKD come from the germline V gene. CDR3 length: 14 residues. The V segment lost 5 bases and the J segment 5 bases; nucleotides outside the gene matches: 9. In DNA, the CDR3 is TGTGCCATCAGTAAAGGGCAGGGGGAAAACGAGCAGTACTTC. Translating gives CAISKGQGENEQYF.

The chain combines TRBV30 with TRBJ2-7; 9 nucleotides align to TRBD1. The CDR3 spans 14 residues. CDR1 is GTSNPN, CDR2 SVGIG, per germline (reference sequence). Trimming at V came to 8 bases and at J to 5 bases, leaving 13 bases not matched to a gene. CDR3 in DNA: TGTGCCCTAGAGGGGACAGGGATTAGCCACGAGCAGTACTTC. Translating gives CALEGTGISHEQYF.

The CDR3 DNA is TGTGCCAGCAGTTTATCACAGGGGGCGGGTAATTCACCCCTCCACTTT. As protein: CASSLSQGAGNSPLHF. The chain carries TRBV28 and TRBJ1-6; 9 bases match TRBD1. The CDR3 contains 16 residues. CDR1 is MDHEN, CDR2 SYDVKM, per germline. V gave up 1 base and J gave up 6 bases; unmatched junction bases: 4.

The chain links TRBV5-1 to TRBJ2-3; D unclear. V was cut by 4 bases and J by 0 bases, with 15 bases left in between. CDR3 length equals 16 residues. Looked up from germline, CDR1 is SGHRS and CDR2 is YFSETQ. The CDR3 region is CASSPPSGISTDTQYF. Written as DNA, the CDR3 is TGCGCCAGCAGCCCTCCTTCCGGTATTAGCACAGATACGCAGTATTTT.

The chain joins TRBV4-2 to TRBJ1-1; weak D call: TRBD1 (5 bases). This CDR3 is built from 16 residues. Germline V gene lookup returns CDR1 LGHNA and CDR2 YNFKEQ. V lost 1 base and J lost 2, with 14 bases in between. The CDR3: CASSQVAGRGNTEAFF. The CDR3 DNA sequence: TGTGCCAGCAGCCAAGTTGCAGGGAGGGGAAACACTGAAGCTTTCTTT.

The CDR3 sequence: CASSSAGRVEQYF. The CDR3 bases are TGTGCCAGCAGCTCGGCGGGGAGAGTCGAGCAGTACTTC. V is TRBV7-2 and J is TRBJ2-7; a weak D match, TRBD2 (6 bases). Per the germline V gene, CDR1 is SGHTA and CDR2 is FQGNSA. Trimming cost V 4 bases and J 6 bases, with 13 bases left between them. This CDR3 comprises 13 residues.

This clone was observed a single time. V is TRBV2 and J is TRBJ1-5; the D gene is possibly TRBD1 (6 bases). The V end lost 4 bases, the J end lost 4 bases, and 8 bases lay between the germline ends. The CDR3 runs 13 residues. CDR1 and CDR2 (germline): SNHLY, FYNNEI. CDR3 DNA sequence: TGTGCCAGCAGTGGACAGGAGAATCAGCCCCAGCATTTT. As protein: CASSGQENQPQHF.

This rearrangement joins TRBV5-1 to TRBJ2-3; D possibly corresponds to TRBD2 (5 bases). The CDR3 consists of 16 residues. The V gene lost 2 bases and the J gene lost 0 bases, with 13 bases spanning the gap. Germline-derived CDR1 and CDR2 are SGHRS and YFSETQ. CDR3 coding DNA: TGCGCCAGCAGCTTCCCCAGCGGAGTAAGCACAGATACGCAGTATTTT. It specifies CASSFPSGVSTDTQYF.

The genes are TRBV28 and TRBJ1-1; tentative D call: TRBD1 (6 bases). Germline V gene lookup returns CDR1 MDHEN and CDR2 SYDVKM. Trimming left V 3 bases short and J 3 bases short, with 11 bases between. CDR3 length: 14 amino acids. This CDR3 reads CASSFGQPHTEAFF. The CDR3 bases are TGTGCCAGCAGTTTCGGACAGCCCCACACTGAAGCTTTCTTT.

This clone was seen a single time. The gene calls are TRBV2 and TRBJ1-3, with D possibly being TRBD1 (6 bases). Germline V CDR1 and CDR2: SNHLY, FYNNEI. CDR3 length: 12 amino acids. V was cut by 2 bases and J by 8 bases, with 7 bases left in between. The DNA of the CDR3 is TGTGCCAGCAGTGAACAGGGGCACACCATATATTTT. Translation gives CASSEQGHTIYF.

This clone was counted a single time. The CDR3, as DNA: TGTGCCAGCAGCTTGAGTTTTCGCGGGAGGGCGGACACCGGGGAGCTGTTTTTT. Protein sequence: CASSLSFRGRADTGELFF. The V gene is TRBV5-6, the J gene TRBJ2-2, with 9 positions matching TRBD2. The germline V gene has CDR1 SGHDT and CDR2 YYEEEE. The CDR3 runs to 18 residues. V dropped 1 base and J dropped 3; count of bases not matched to a gene: 10. Looking up the rest from reference TRBV5-6 and TRBJ2-2 gives the full variable domain: DAGVTQSPTHLIKTRGQQVTLRCSPKSGHDTVSWYQQALGQGPQFIFQYYEEEERQRGNFPDRFSGHQFPNYSSELNVNALLLGDSALYLCASSLSFRGRADTGELFFGEGSRLTVL.

The CDR3 DNA is TGTGCCACCAGCAGCCCAGGCTCTGGAAACACCATATATTTT. Protein sequence: CATSSPGSGNTIYF. The gene calls are TRBV15 and TRBJ1-3; D not certain. V lost 3 bases and J 0 bases, leaving 6 bases between the germline ends. Germline V CDR1 and CDR2: LNHNV, YYDKDF (reference sequence). This CDR3 comprises 14 residues.

The chain joins TRBV23-1 to TRBJ2-7; TRBD2 agrees at 7 bases. Being an ORF, TRBV23-1 has a function that is uncertain. Losses at the gene ends were 2 bases for V and 3 bases for J; bases not matched to a gene: 7. The CDR3 totals 15 residues. The CDR3 loop is CASSQRLAEDYEQYF. The CDR3 nucleotides read TGCGCCAGCAGTCAACGGCTAGCGGAGGACTACGAGCAGTACTTC.

The rearrangement uses TRBV28 and TRBJ2-7, with 7 bases lining up with TRBD1. Trimming cost V 6 bases and J 5 bases; bases outside gene matches: 10. The germline CDR1 and CDR2 sequences are MDHEN and SYDVKM. The CDR3 has 14 residues. This chain's CDR3 is CASRPHTGVNEQYF. CDR3 nucleotide sequence: TGTGCCAGCAGACCCCATACAGGGGTGAACGAGCAGTACTTC.

V is TRBV4-1 and J is TRBJ1-2; tentatively, D is TRBD1 (5 bases). The CDR3 sequence is 14 residues long. The V gene's germline CDR1 is MGHRA and CDR2 YSYEKL. V was cut by 0 bases and J by 7 bases, with 12 bases left in between. The CDR3: CASSQDSTGVGYTF. In nucleotides, the CDR3 is TGCGCCAGCAGCCAAGATTCGACGGGGGTTGGCTACACCTTC.